The 3 T cell receptor beta chains below were found in one sample sequenced in a study of blood T cell repertoires in COVID-19. Some clones are missing from TCRdb's copy, which holds only in-frame ones; the method was immunoSEQ multiplex PCR. The sample lists 150,000 or so clones, 88% occurring once. Sequenced: peripheral blood. Source of these receptors: a human donor in a cohort sampled during active COVID-19.

The chain joins TRBV30 to TRBJ2-3; tentatively, D is TRBD2 (6 bases). Trimming pared 2 bases from V and 0 bases from J, leaving 15 bases between. The germline CDR1 and CDR2 sequences are GTSNPN and SVGIG (reference sequence). This CDR3 is 16 amino acids long. Here the CDR3 DNA reads TGTGCCTGGAGTCTTCTACTCGGGACTAGCACAGATACGCAGTATTTT. Translated: CAWSLLLGTSTDTQYF.

The chain links TRBV19 to TRBJ1-5, with D possibly being TRBD1 (6 bases). CDR1 is LNHDA, CDR2 SQIVND, per germline (reference sequence). Trimming removed 11 bases at V and 6 bases at J, with 8 bases between. This CDR3 is built from 10 residues. The CDR3 DNA follows: TGTGCCGGGGGGGCTCAGCCCCAGCATTTT. Its translation: CAGGAQPQHF. Combining the CDR3 with reference TRBV19 and TRBJ1-5 gives the whole variable domain DGGITQSPKYLFRKEGQNVTLSCEQNLNHDAMYWYRQDPGQGLRLIYYSQIVNDFQKGDIAEGYSVSREKKESFPLTVTSAQKNPTAFYLCAGGAQPQHFGDGTRLSIL.

The CDR3 sequence: CATSRPSRVYGSNQPQHF. CDR3 nucleotides: TGTGCCACCAGCAGACCGAGTCGGGTTTATGGTAGCAATCAGCCCCAGCATTTT. This chain connects TRBV15 to TRBJ1-5, with D uncertain. Germline-derived CDR1 and CDR2 are LNHNV and YYDKDF (reference sequence). CDR3 length equals 18 residues. The V end lost 2 bases, the J end lost 0 bases, and 17 bases lay between the germline ends.